One T cell receptor beta chain is described in this entry. What it binds is not known. The junction and the germline gene differ at one end; a read error may be behind it. TCRdb's copy holds only in-frame clones and misses some; the assay was immunoSEQ multiplex PCR. The sample lists 60,000 to 80,000 clones, approximately 82% seen once, with around 1.5% in the top ten. The data derive from a study of OX40 agonist ivuxolimab in advanced cancers. The V gene's germline CDR1 is SGHTA and CDR2 FQGNSA. CDR3 length: 15 residues. Study observations and caveats: People who partly responded at 0.1-3.0 mg/kg had some of the least clonal expansion seen.

This material consisted of CD4+ or CD8+ T cells sorted from blood, taken in a trial of the OX40 agonist ivuxolimab. This TCR came from an adult with an advanced solid tumor such as melanoma, head and neck, liver or kidney cancer. The chain carries TRBV7-2 and TRBJ2-7; D call uncertain. The CDR3 sequence is CASRLDGTLLYEQYF. The DNA of the CDR3 is TGTGCCAGCAGATTAGACGGAACATTACTCTACGAGCAGTACTTC.